Listed below are T cell receptor beta chains from one sample, sequenced in a study of blood T cell repertoires in COVID-19. The method was immunoSEQ multiplex PCR; TCRdb's version includes in-frame clones alone and lacks a portion of them. The sample yields approximately 100,000 clones, 86% seen once. Sequencing input: peripheral blood. Source of these receptors: a man between 45 and 60 years old with acute or convalescent COVID-19. Each CDR3 is given with its conserved first and last residue. Each record gives: J gene, V gene, CDR3 protein.

TRBJ1-2,TRBV29-1,CSVEESDRNYGYTF
TRBJ2-6,TRBV10-2,CASTGTGFSGANVLTF
TRBJ2-2,TRBV4-1,CASSHGTGNTGELFF
TRBJ1-2,TRBV7-8,CASSPGQGGYGYTF
TRBJ2-1,TRBV5-4,CASSYGTSAYNEQFF
TRBJ1-6,TRBV6-5,CASWTDITYNSPLHF
TRBJ1-5,TRBV6-5,CATDRARNQPQHF
TRBJ1-6,TRBV5-5,CASSGTGAYNSPLHF
TRBJ1-4,TRBV3-1/TRBV3-2,CASAGRVATNEKLFF
TRBJ2-5,TRBV5-4,CASWAGVGETQYF
TRBJ1-1,TRBV28,CATSPGTEAFF
TRBJ2-3,TRBV5-4,CASSLTGSTQYF
TRBJ1-2,TRBV6-4,CASSDSTGSYGYTF
TRBJ2-5,TRBV5-5,CASSRGLGGETQYF
TRBJ1-6,TRBV28,CASSGGGFYNSPLHF
TRBJ2-1,TRBV7-8,CASSLSGRYNEQFF
TRBJ2-3,TRBV9,CASSVGGLAGVSDTQYF
TRBJ2-1,TRBV24-1,CATSDQNEQFF
TRBJ2-2,TRBV5-1,CASSPWTGVTGELFF
TRBJ1-1,TRBV11-3,CASSPRGVSTEAFF
TRBJ2-2,TRBV2,CASSVTGGNTGELFF
TRBJ2-3,TRBV3-1/TRBV3-2,CASSLSPGLGADTQYF
TRBJ2-1,TRBV5-1,CASSGLAGGPSEQFF
TRBJ2-2,TRBV5-6,CASRSGNAPNTGELFF
TRBJ1-6,TRBV5-4,CASSSLGGWDNSPLHF
TRBJ2-3,TRBV14,CASSHPPIQGLGADTQYF
TRBJ2-7,TRBV11-1,CASSGPGLFEQYF
TRBJ1-2,TRBV24-1,CATSDAGTGIGQGYGYTF
TRBJ2-7,TRBV3-1/TRBV3-2,CASSQDGGRYEQYF
TRBJ1-1,TRBV29-1,CSARLGQLALAEAFF
TRBJ1-1,TRBV19,CASSMVAEAFF
TRBJ1-4,TRBV7-9,CASSLREKLFF
TRBJ2-7,TRBV11-2,CASSSRVGGSEQYF
TRBJ1-3,TRBV7-6,CASSLGQASSGNTIYF
TRBJ2-2,TRBV2,CASSDTGAPTGELFF
TRBJ1-2,TRBV6-5,CASRRTGEGYGYTF
TRBJ2-3,TRBV7-9,CASSSDRAADTQYF
TRBJ1-1,TRBV3-1/TRBV3-2,CASSQEGGDTEAFF
TRBJ2-7,TRBV6-5,CADYRDRGSYEQYF
TRBJ1-5,TRBV4-1,CASSQGTGNNQPQHF
TRBJ1-3,TRBV5-1,CASSTGQSQSGNTIYF
TRBJ2-1,TRBV3-1/TRBV3-2,CASRDNSAGVGFSYNEQFF
TRBJ1-2,TRBV18,CASSLSQGGLLNYGYTF
TRBJ2-7,TRBV6-5,CASSTQGVSYEQYF
TRBJ2-5,TRBV2,CASSGGVGETQYF
TRBJ2-1,TRBV6-6,CASTSSGRSYNEQFF
TRBJ1-1,TRBV15,CATSRDRVYTEAFF
TRBJ2-3,TRBV5-1,CASSASGTGYTDTQYF
TRBJ2-5,TRBV6-2/TRBV6-3,CASSYGEEVYQETQYF
TRBJ2-1,TRBV6-5,CASSYGASGTPQFF
TRBJ2-1,TRBV18,CASSPSGTSYNEQFF
TRBJ2-2,TRBV4-2,CASSQGQGRTGELFF
TRBJ2-1,TRBV2,CASTGLKLGEQFF